What follows describes a single TCR beta chain. The antigen is undetermined. The data are from a study of PD-1 blockade in classical Hodgkin lymphoma. General study results and limits: The drivers behind the repertoire differences, possibly disease activity or prior therapy, remain undefined.

Relapse after autologous stem cell transplantation occurred in every patient, and brentuximab vedotin exposure varied. Classifying best responses yielded complete response, partial response or progressive disease. This CDR3 spans 15 amino acids. Sequenced by immunoSEQ multiplex PCR; TCRdb stores in-frame clones only, minus some. The sample shows over 25,000 clones, around 71% of them seen only once. This chain joins TRBV21-1 and TRBJ1-5. TRBV21-1 is flagged as a pseudogene. The receptor was isolated from a human donor with classical Hodgkin lymphoma. Sequencing used peripheral blood mononuclear cells (PBMCs), obtained before the second cycle of nivolumab. CDR3 amino acids: CASSTREGRGQPQHF. The CDR3 coding sequence is TGTGCCAGCAGCACCAGGGAGGGGCGGGGGCAGCCCCAGCATTTT.